Sequencing of this TCR beta chain was carried out in a study of blood T cell repertoires in COVID-19. Whole-study context: Samples came from the United States, Italy and Spain, spanning acute and convalescent COVID-19.

Trimming took 7 bases from V and 4 from J, leaving 7 bases between them. This CDR3 contains 12 residues. From germline, CDR1 is MDHEN and CDR2 SYDVKM. Some clones are missing from TCRdb's copy, which holds only in-frame ones; the method was immunoSEQ multiplex PCR. The profile shows tens of thousands of clones, 83% of them singletons. This sequence originates from an elderly woman with acute or convalescent COVID-19. The chain recombines TRBV28 with TRBJ1-4; D call uncertain. The sample was peripheral blood. CDR3 amino acids: CASKQSNEKLFF. In DNA, the CDR3 is TGTGCCAGCAAACAGAGTAATGAAAAACTGTTTTTT.